The 23 T cell receptor beta chains given below trace back to one sample, sequenced in a study of radiotherapy plus CTLA-4 blockade in lung cancer. Only in-frame clones appear in the TCRdb table, and some are missing; sequencing was by immunoSEQ multiplex PCR. Here the sample spans over 95,000 clones, around 74% being singletons. Here the sequenced sample was peripheral blood, taken from a patient treated with radiotherapy plus ipilimumab. Receptor source: a human donor with non-small cell lung cancer who had a partial response to radiotherapy plus ipilimumab. Some clones in this sample may be carry-over from other donors' samples.

The chain uses TRBV11-3 and TRBJ2-3, with a weak D call TRBD1 (6 bases). Trimming removed 0 bases at V and 9 bases at J, with 10 bases between. The germline gives CDR1 SGHNT, CDR2 YENEEA. This CDR3 comprises 13 residues. The CDR3 loop is CASSLEQGYTQYF. For the CDR3, the DNA is TGTGCCAGCAGCTTAGAGCAGGGGTACACGCAGTATTTT.

V and J are TRBV7-9 and TRBJ1-1; D not certain. With 1 base removed from V and 4 bases from J, the gap between germline ends came to 13 bases. The CDR3 runs to 15 residues. CDR1 is SEHNR and CDR2 is FQNEAQ in the germline V gene (reference sequence). CDR3 coding DNA: TGTGCCAGCAGCTTAGAGGGAGGTGGTTTCACTGAAGCTTTCTTT. It codes for CASSLEGGGFTEAFF.

The chain joins TRBV10-2 to TRBJ2-7, with D perhaps TRBD2 (6 bases). Germline V CDR1 and CDR2: WSHSY, SAAADI. The CDR3 contains 15 residues. Trimming pared 0 bases from V and 0 bases from J, leaving 9 bases between. The chain's CDR3 is CASSESRSGSYEQYF. CDR3 sequence (DNA): TGCGCCAGCAGTGAGTCACGTAGCGGCTCCTACGAGCAGTACTTC.

This clone has just one count. The chain recombines TRBV27 with TRBJ2-2, with 7 bases that match TRBD1. CDR3 length equals 17 residues. The germline V gene has CDR1 MNHEY and CDR2 SMNVEV (reference sequence). The J segment lost 0 bases and the V segment lost 3 bases, leaving 7 bases of the junction unmatched. The CDR3 loop reads CASSFMSGGTNTGELFF. CDR3 sequence (DNA): TGTGCCAGCAGTTTTATGTCAGGGGGAACGAACACCGGGGAGCTGTTTTTT.

The rearrangement links TRBV11-3 to TRBJ1-1, with TRBD1 matching over 8 bases. The length of the CDR3 is 13 residues. Germline trimming cut 8 bases from V and 1 base from J; bases unmatched to any gene: 3. Germline CDR1 SGHNT, CDR2 YENEEA. The CDR3 DNA follows: TGTGCCAGCGGAGACAGGGGGAACACTGAAGCTTTCTTT. Amino acid sequence: CASGDRGNTEAFF.

The V gene is TRBV2, the J gene TRBJ2-5; 8 positions match TRBD2. Germline V CDR1 and CDR2: SNHLY, FYNNEI. The CDR3 contains 15 residues. After removal of 0 bases from V and 0 bases from J, the junction contained 0 bases not matched to a gene. The CDR3 DNA sequence: TGTGCCAGCAGTGAAGCGCGGGGGGACCAAGAGACCCAGTACTTC. This sequence encodes CASSEARGDQETQYF.

V is TRBV5-1 and J is TRBJ2-5, with unresolved D. V lost 1 base and J 1 base, leaving 11 bases between the germline ends. The CDR3 is 15 amino acids. Germline CDR1 SGHRS, CDR2 YFSETQ. CDR3 protein: CASSLIPLSQETQYF. CDR3 nucleotides: TGCGCCAGCAGCTTGATTCCGCTCAGCCAAGAGACCCAGTACTTC.

The chain links TRBV2 to TRBJ2-7, with TRBD2 matching 8 bases. J gave up 7 bases and V 5 bases, and 4 bases lay outside the gene matches. The CDR3 has 12 amino acids. In germline, CDR1 is SNHLY, CDR2 FYNNEI. As DNA, the CDR3 is TGTGCCAGCAGTTTTTTAGCGGGGGAGCAGTACTTC. Protein product: CASSFLAGEQYF.

V and J are TRBV5-1 and TRBJ1-3; D remains unclear. The V gene's germline CDR1 is SGHRS and CDR2 YFSETQ. With 4 bases removed from V and 0 bases from J, the gap between germline ends came to 8 bases. The CDR3 runs to 14 residues. The CDR3 coding sequence is TGCGCCAGCAGCGGCGGGAACTCTGGAAACACCATATATTTT. This codes for CASSGGNSGNTIYF. Drawing the rest from reference TRBV5-1 and TRBJ1-3, the complete variable domain is KAGVTQTPRYLIKTRGQQVTLSCSPISGHRSVSWYQQTPGQGLQFLFEYFSETQRNKGNFPGRFSGRQFSNSRSEMNVSTLELGDSALYLCASSGGNSGNTIYFGEGSWLTVV.

This sequence joins TRBV9 and TRBJ1-4; D might be TRBD1 (5 bases). Germline CDR1 is SGDLS and CDR2 is YYNGEE. Trimming took off 0 bases at V and 4 bases at J, with 16 bases between the two ends. This CDR3 is built from 17 residues. CDR3: CASSVGAGNPFNEKLFF. Here the CDR3 DNA reads TGTGCCAGCAGCGTAGGGGCAGGGAACCCATTTAATGAAAAACTGTTTTTT.

The CDR3, as DNA: TGTGCCAGCTCACTCGACTTAATAACCTACGAGCAGTACTTC. This gives the protein CASSLDLITYEQYF. The chain employs TRBV18 and TRBJ2-7, with D uncertain. Per the germline V gene, CDR1 is KGHSH and CDR2 is LQKENI. The CDR3 is 14 residues long. V was pared by 4 bases and J by 2 bases, with 12 bases between. Variable domain in full (rest from reference TRBV18 and TRBJ2-7): NAGVMQNPRHLVRRRGQEARLRCSPMKGHSHVYWYRQLPEEGLKFMVYLQKENIIDESGMPKERFSAEFPKEGPSILRIQQVVRGDSAAYFCASSLDLITYEQYFGPGTRLTVT.

The chain recombines TRBV29-1 with TRBJ2-5, with D unclear. Trimming shortened V by 7 bases and J by 1 base, and 13 bases separated the two germline ends. This CDR3 spans 13 amino acids. Germline V lookup: CDR1 SQVTM, CDR2 ANQGSEA. CDR3 DNA: TGCAGCGCTGACCCAGGCTCCCAAGAGACCCAGTACTTC. Its translation: CSADPGSQETQYF.

The genes are TRBV7-6 and TRBJ2-3; the match to TRBD2 covers 8 bases. This CDR3 comprises 16 residues. The V gene end was trimmed by 4 bases and the J gene end by 2 bases; junction bases not matched to a gene: 8. Per the germline V gene, CDR1 is SGHVS and CDR2 is FNYEAQ. This CDR3 reads CASSSLGGVITDTQYF. The CDR3 DNA is TGTGCCAGCAGCTCCCTCGGGGGGGTGATCACAGATACGCAGTATTTT.

This chain connects TRBV9 to TRBJ1-2; the match to TRBD1 covers 11 bases. J was trimmed by 2 bases and V by 4 bases; bases with no gene match: 7. Germline V CDR1 and CDR2: SGDLS, YYNGEE. This CDR3 contains 16 residues. CDR3 amino acids: CASSLDGTGGNYGYTF. CDR3 bases: TGTGCCAGCAGCTTAGACGGGACAGGGGGGAACTATGGCTACACCTTC.

This clone turned up a few times. The rearrangement links TRBV11-2 to TRBJ2-1, with 9 bases aligning to TRBD2. V shed 5 bases and J 8 bases; nucleotides not matched to a gene: 16. CDR1 and CDR2 (germline): SGHAT, FQNNGV. There are 17 residues in the CDR3. This CDR3 is CASSKEPASGDVYEQFF. The CDR3 nucleotides are TGTGCCAGCAGCAAAGAGCCGGCTAGCGGGGACGTCTATGAGCAGTTCTTC.

The chain links TRBV15 to TRBJ1-4; TRBD1 is a possible D gene (6 bases). Germline CDR1 and CDR2: LNHNV and YYDKDF (reference sequence). The V end lost 5 bases, the J end lost 5 bases, and 12 bases lay between the germline ends. CDR3 length equals 14 residues. The CDR3 reads CATSAGQPNEKLFF. CDR3 nucleotides: TGTGCCACCAGCGCCGGACAGCCGAATGAAAAACTGTTTTTT.

CDR3 in DNA: TGCAGCGTTGAAGGAATTGAGGGCCAGCCCCAGCATTTT. This gives the protein CSVEGIEGQPQHF. V and J are TRBV29-1 and TRBJ1-5; D is uncertain. CDR3 length: 13 amino acids. CDR1 is SQVTM, CDR2 ANQGSEA, per germline. The V end lost 1 base, the J end lost 7 bases, and 11 bases lay between the germline ends.

The rearrangement uses TRBV11-2 and TRBJ1-6; 7 bases match TRBD1. The CDR3 covers 18 residues. V shed 1 base and J 10 bases; nucleotides not matched to a gene: 16. CDR1 is SGHAT, CDR2 FQNNGV, per germline. The CDR3 region is CASSLGTGSLFQWSPLHF. Here the CDR3 DNA reads TGTGCCAGCAGCTTAGGGACAGGCTCCCTATTCCAGTGGTCACCCCTCCACTTT.

This sequence joins TRBV7-2 and TRBJ1-1; D gene unclear. Trimming removed 5 bases from V and 5 bases from J, with 18 bases in between. CDR3 length equals 15 residues. CDR1 and CDR2 from the germline V gene are SGHTA and FQGNSA. The CDR3, as DNA: TGTGCCAGCAGCCTAATCCGGCGGAGGGAGACTGAAGCTTTCTTT. Translated, it gives CASSLIRRRETEAFF.

This chain connects TRBV11-2 to TRBJ2-3; 12 nucleotides line up with TRBD2. Germline CDR1 reads SGHAT; CDR2 reads FQNNGV. The CDR3 totals 16 residues. Trimming at V came to 4 bases and at J to 6 bases, leaving 8 bases not matched to a gene. Here the CDR3 reads CASSSLAGGPQDTQYF. The CDR3 bases are TGTGCCAGCAGCTCGCTAGCGGGGGGGCCCCAGGATACGCAGTATTTT.

The chain is built from TRBV7-2 and TRBJ1-2; unclear D gene. The germline V gene encodes CDR1 SGHTA and CDR2 FQGNSA. Trimming pared 5 bases from V and 4 bases from J, leaving 11 bases between. The CDR3 extends over 13 amino acids. In DNA, the CDR3 is TGTGCCAGCAGCCCCCAAGCGGGCTATGGCTACACCTTC. Its translation is CASSPQAGYGYTF.

In this sample, this clone turned up a few times. The chain couples TRBV30 to TRBJ2-5; tentative D call: TRBD1 (5 bases). Trimming removed 0 bases at V and 1 base at J, with 6 bases between. Germline lookup yields CDR1 GTSNPN and CDR2 SVGIG (reference sequence). This CDR3 spans 13 amino acids. The CDR3 sequence: CAWSVQVQETQYF. CDR3 nucleotide sequence: TGTGCCTGGAGTGTACAGGTCCAAGAGACCCAGTACTTC. Full variable domain (outside the CDR3, taken from reference TRBV30 and TRBJ2-5): SQTIHQWPATLVQPVGSPLSLECTVEGTSNPNLYWYRQAAGRGLQLLFYSVGIGQISSEVPQNLSASRPQDRQFILSSKKLLLSDSGFYLCAWSVQVQETQYFGPGTRLLVL.

The chain carries TRBV6-4 and TRBJ2-3; D possibly corresponds to TRBD2 (6 bases). The CDR3 totals 16 residues. Germline CDR1 and CDR2: MRHNA and SNTAGT. Trimming took 0 bases from V and 0 from J, leaving 10 bases between them. CDR3 coding DNA: TGTGCCAGCAGTGACTCGTGGGGACTTAGCACAGATACGCAGTATTTT. Protein: CASSDSWGLSTDTQYF.